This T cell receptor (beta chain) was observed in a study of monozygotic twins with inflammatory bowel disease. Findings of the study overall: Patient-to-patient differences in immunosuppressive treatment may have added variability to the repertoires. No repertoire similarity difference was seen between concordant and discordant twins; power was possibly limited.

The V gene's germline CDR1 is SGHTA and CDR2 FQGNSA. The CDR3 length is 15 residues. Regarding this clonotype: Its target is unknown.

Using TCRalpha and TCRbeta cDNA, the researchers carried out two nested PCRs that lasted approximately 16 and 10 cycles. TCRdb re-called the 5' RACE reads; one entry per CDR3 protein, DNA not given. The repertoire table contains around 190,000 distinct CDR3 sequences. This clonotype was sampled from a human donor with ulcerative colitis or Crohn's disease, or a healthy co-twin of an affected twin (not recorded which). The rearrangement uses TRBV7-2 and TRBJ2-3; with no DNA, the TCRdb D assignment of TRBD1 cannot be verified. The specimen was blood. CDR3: CASSSGQGASDTQYF.